These 20 T cell receptor beta chains came from one sample sequenced in a study of blood T cell repertoires in COVID-19. Libraries were prepared by immunoSEQ multiplex PCR; TCRdb keeps only in-frame clonotypes and omits some of them. Here the sample spans about 200,000 clones, about nine tenths being singletons. Sequencing was performed on peripheral blood. The receptor source for this set is a woman aged 70-85 years with acute or convalescent COVID-19.

The chain carries TRBV7-8 and TRBJ1-1; no definite D call. This CDR3 region has 14 residues. V was trimmed by 3 bases and J by 4 bases, leaving 12 bases between them. CDR1 is SGHVS and CDR2 is FQNEAQ in the germline V gene. In DNA form, the CDR3 reads TGTGCCAGCAGCTTCCGAGACACCGGCACTGAAGCTTTCTTT. This translates into CASSFRDTGTEAFF. The full variable domain, its missing parts supplied by reference TRBV7-8 and TRBJ1-1, is GAGVSQSPRYKVAKRGQDVALRCDPISGHVSLFWYQQALGQGPEFLTYFQNEAQLDKSGLPSDRFFAERPEGSVSTLKIQRTQQEDSAVYLCASSFRDTGTEAFFGQGTRLTVV.

The V gene is TRBV28, the J gene TRBJ1-2; a possible D gene is TRBD1 (5 bases). CDR1 and CDR2 (germline): MDHEN, SYDVKM. Deletions cut 6 bases from V and 4 bases from J, with 24 bases between. The CDR3 is 17 residues long. The DNA of the CDR3 is TGTGCCAGCAGGCCGGCCGGACCCGCGGGACCGCTCTATGGCTACACCTTC. Translated: CASRPAGPAGPLYGYTF.

The genes are TRBV10-1 and TRBJ1-3; D ambiguous. Trimming removed 2 bases at V and 0 bases at J, with 14 bases between. Germline V lookup: CDR1 WNHNN, CDR2 SYGVQD (reference sequence). The length of the CDR3 is 17 residues. As DNA, the CDR3 is TGCGCCAGCAGTGAGGTATGGGTGGGCGACTCTGGAAACACCATATATTTT. Its translation: CASSEVWVGDSGNTIYF.

The chain links TRBV2 to TRBJ2-1, with 13 bases fitting TRBD2. Germline-derived CDR1 and CDR2 are SNHLY and FYNNEI. With V trimmed by 1 base and J by 5 bases, 5 bases remained unmatched. The CDR3 is 17 amino acids. CDR3 sequence reads: CASSEGLGLAGNNEQFF. DNA for the CDR3: TGTGCCAGCAGTGAAGGCCTGGGACTAGCGGGGAACAATGAGCAGTTCTTC. The whole variable domain, remainder taken from reference TRBV2 and TRBJ2-1, is EPEVTQTPSHQVTQMGQEVILRCVPISNHLYFYWYRQILGQKVEFLVSFYNNEISEKSEIFDDQFSVERPDGSNFTLKIRSTKLEDSAMYFCASSEGLGLAGNNEQFFGPGTRLTVL.

This clone was counted only a few times. The V and J genes are TRBV12-3 or TRBV12-4 and TRBJ1-5; D gene unclear. This CDR3 comprises 11 residues. Trimming stripped 6 bases from V and 10 bases from J, with 10 bases between. Written as DNA, the CDR3 is TGTGCCAGCAGCACGAGTTTTCCCCAGCATTTT. Translation gives CASSTSFPQHF.

The chain recombines TRBV5-1 with TRBJ1-6, with 8 bases fitting TRBD1. Germline CDR1 reads SGHRS; CDR2 reads YFSETQ. The V gene end was trimmed by 0 bases and the J gene end by 10 bases; junction bases not matched to a gene: 6. This CDR3 is 15 amino acids long. The CDR3 coding sequence is TGCGCCAGCAGCTTGGGATTACAGGGGGGATCACCCCTCCACTTT. Translating gives CASSLGLQGGSPLHF. The full variable domain, rest sourced from reference TRBV5-1 and TRBJ1-6, is KAGVTQTPRYLIKTRGQQVTLSCSPISGHRSVSWYQQTPGQGLQFLFEYFSETQRNKGNFPGRFSGRQFSNSRSEMNVSTLELGDSALYLCASSLGLQGGSPLHFGNGTRLTVT.

This rearrangement joins TRBV18 to TRBJ2-7, with TRBD1 identical over 7 bases. The CDR3 is 14 amino acids. Germline assignment: CDR1 KGHSH and CDR2 LQKENI. Trimming took 2 bases from V and 1 from J; bases not matched to a gene: 2. The CDR3 loop is CASSPDRASYEQYF. CDR3 in DNA: TGTGCCAGCTCACCAGACAGGGCGTCCTACGAGCAGTACTTC.

The chain uses TRBV5-8 and TRBJ1-1, with D possibly matching TRBD1 (5 bases). Germline values: CDR1 SGHTS, CDR2 YDEGEE. The V end was cut by 0 bases, the J end by 7 bases, with 16 bases between. The CDR3 is 15 amino acids. The CDR3 nucleotides are TGTGCCAGCAGCTTGGGCCCCAGGGTGGGAGGTGAAGCTTTCTTT. Its protein is CASSLGPRVGGEAFF.

This clone has only one observation. The rearrangement uses TRBV5-5 and TRBJ1-1; D is ambiguous. Germline lookup yields CDR1 SGHKS and CDR2 YYEKEE (reference sequence). V lost 1 base and J lost 0, with 7 bases in between. The CDR3 runs to 14 residues. CDR3 DNA: TGTGCCAGCAGCTTGAACACGATGAACACTGAAGCTTTCTTT. It translates to CASSLNTMNTEAFF.

This clone was counted a few times. This chain uses TRBV7-3 with TRBJ1-1, with TRBD1 matching 8 bases. CDR3 length equals 16 residues. CDR1 is SGHTA and CDR2 is FQGTGA in the germline V gene. V lost 2 bases, J lost 5 bases, and 10 bases stayed unmatched. CDR3 protein: CASSLYGRGQRTEAFF. DNA for the CDR3: TGTGCCAGCAGCTTATATGGCAGGGGGCAACGGACTGAAGCTTTCTTT.

The V and J genes are TRBV2 and TRBJ2-3; tentatively, D is TRBD2 (6 bases). CDR3 length equals 15 residues. Trimming removed 2 bases from V and 1 base from J, with 10 bases in between. From germline, CDR1 is SNHLY and CDR2 FYNNEI. CDR3 loop: CASSESRGGTDTQYF. The CDR3 DNA sequence: TGTGCCAGCAGTGAAAGTCGCGGGGGCACAGATACGCAGTATTTT.

This clone was detected once. The V gene is TRBV29-1, the J gene TRBJ2-1; 14 bases are a match to TRBD2. CDR1 and CDR2 from the germline V gene are SQVTM and ANQGSEA. This CDR3 region has 14 residues. V was clipped by 3 bases and J by 7 bases; unmatched bases: 2. As DNA, the CDR3 is TGCAGCGTTGAGGGACTAGCGGGGGAAAATGAGCAGTTCTTC. Amino acids: CSVEGLAGENEQFF.

The V gene is TRBV2, the J gene TRBJ2-3; 10 bases match TRBD2. CDR3 length: 17 amino acids. Germline CDR1 SNHLY, CDR2 FYNNEI. Trimming removed 1 base from V and 4 bases from J; junction bases left unmatched: 8. The CDR3 loop is CASSEGALAGSADTQYF. The CDR3 nucleotides are TGTGCCAGCAGTGAAGGGGCACTAGCGGGGTCGGCAGATACGCAGTATTTT.

The chain carries TRBV23-1 and TRBJ1-1; D is undetermined. TRBV23-1 is assigned to the ORF class and has an uncertain function. CDR3 length equals 12 residues. V lost 5 bases and J 1 base, leaving 5 bases between the germline ends. The CDR3 sequence is CASSSRNTEAFF. CDR3 DNA sequence: TGCGCCAGCAGTTCGAGGAACACTGAAGCTTTCTTT.

In this sample, this clone turned up a few times. V and J are TRBV3-1 (or the pseudogene TRBV3-2) and TRBJ2-1; TRBD2 agrees at 12 bases. V was pared by 4 bases and J by 7 bases, with 8 bases of the junction left unmatched. The CDR3 length is 16 residues. Germline V gene data show CDR1 as LGHDT and CDR2 as YNNKEL (reference sequence). The DNA for the CDR3 is TGTGCCAGCAGCCTAACTAGCGGGGGGCTTCTTAATGAGCAGTTCTTC. It codes for CASSLTSGGLLNEQFF.

A remark on this clone: At one end the junction does not follow the germline gene, possibly because of a read error. CDR3 sequence: CATSDPSRDTQYF. The CDR3 DNA follows: TGTGCCACCAGTGATCCTAGCAGAGATACGCAGTATTTT. The rearrangement links TRBV24-1 to TRBJ2-3; perhaps TRBD2 as D (5 bases). The CDR3 length is 13 residues. Germline V gives CDR1 KGHDR, CDR2 SFDVKD.

The chain uses TRBV24-1 and TRBJ2-5; maybe TRBD2 (6 bases). Trimming stripped 9 bases from V and 0 bases from J, with 7 bases between. CDR1 and CDR2 (germline): KGHDR, SFDVKD. The CDR3 loop spans 12 amino acids. The CDR3 DNA reads TGTGCCACCGGGGGGAACCAAGAGACCCAGTACTTC. This sequence encodes CATGGNQETQYF.

In its sample, this clone was seen once. The rearrangement joins TRBV14 to TRBJ2-7, with 7 bases aligning to TRBD1. The germline CDR1 and CDR2 sequences are SGHDN and FVKESK. With 0 bases clipped from V and 3 bases from J, the junction kept 8 bases outside the gene matches. The CDR3 sequence is 16 residues long. The CDR3 here is CASSQDQRRGFYEQYF. DNA of the CDR3: TGTGCCAGCAGCCAAGATCAGCGCAGGGGGTTCTACGAGCAGTACTTC.

As regards this clone: The germline gene is not matched at one end of the junction; a read error may be the cause. This chain uses TRBV7-9 with TRBJ1-3; D uncertain. The CDR3 length is 13 residues. Germline loops: CDR1 SEHNR, CDR2 FQNEAQ (reference sequence). This chain's CDR3 is CASSLGTGDTIYF. For the CDR3, the DNA is TGTGCCAGCAGCTTAGGTACTGGAGACACCATATATTTT.

The CDR3 region is CASSDAGTYEQYF. CDR3 nucleotide sequence: TGCGCCAGCTCGGATGCAGGTACCTACGAGCAGTACTTC. This chain uses TRBV5-1 with TRBJ2-7; D not resolved. CDR1 and CDR2 from the germline V gene are SGHRS and YFSETQ. The CDR3 is 13 residues long. V lost 7 bases and J lost 2, with 13 bases in between.